This TCR beta chain was retrieved from a study of CD8 T cells in ankylosing spondylitis. Broader study findings: Relatively rare in peripheral blood, disease-linked clones were also CD8+.

This clonotype was counted many times. Its antigen is still unknown. TCRdb fed the 5' RACE reads into MiXCR, producing one record per CDR3 protein. The table has 30,000 to 45,000 distinct CDR3 sequences, about 6% seen once. Trimming at V came to 2 bases and at J to 1 base, leaving 11 bases not matched to a gene. The CDR3 totals 17 residues. Germline V gene sequence: CDR1 MDHEN, CDR2 SYDVKM. Source material: blood, either unsorted or a sorted T cell fraction (not recorded which). The sequence was collected from a male donor with ankylosing spondylitis or in good health (not recorded which). J is TRBJ2-7 and V is TRBV28; 7 bases are shared with TRBD1. CDR3 residues: CASSLPGTDFESYEQYF. In nucleotides, the CDR3 is TGTGCCAGCAGTTTACCCGGGACAGATTTTGAGTCCTACGAGCAGTACTTC.